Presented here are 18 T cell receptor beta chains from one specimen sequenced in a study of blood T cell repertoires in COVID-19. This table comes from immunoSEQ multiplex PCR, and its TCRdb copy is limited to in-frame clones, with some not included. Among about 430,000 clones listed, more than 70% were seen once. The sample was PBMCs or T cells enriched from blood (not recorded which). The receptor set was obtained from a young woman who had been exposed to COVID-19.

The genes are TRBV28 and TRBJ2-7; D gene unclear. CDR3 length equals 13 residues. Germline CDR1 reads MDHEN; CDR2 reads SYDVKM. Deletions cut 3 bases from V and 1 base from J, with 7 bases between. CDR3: CASSFHGSYEQYF. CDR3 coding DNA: TGTGCCAGCAGTTTTCACGGTTCCTACGAGCAGTACTTC.

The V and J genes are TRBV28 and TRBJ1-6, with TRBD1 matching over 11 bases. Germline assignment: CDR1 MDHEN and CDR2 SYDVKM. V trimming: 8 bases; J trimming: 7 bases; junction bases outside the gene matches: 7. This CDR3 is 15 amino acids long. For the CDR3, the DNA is TGTGCCAGCGCCACCGGGACAGGGGGAAATTCACCCCTCCACTTT. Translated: CASATGTGGNSPLHF.

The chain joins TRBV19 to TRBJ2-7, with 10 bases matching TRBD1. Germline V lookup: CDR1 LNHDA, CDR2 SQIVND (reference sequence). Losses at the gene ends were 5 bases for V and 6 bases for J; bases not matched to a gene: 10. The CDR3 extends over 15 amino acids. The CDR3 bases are TGTGCCAGTAGTTCGCCCGGGACAGGGGTTGGCGAGCAGTACTTC. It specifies CASSSPGTGVGEQYF.

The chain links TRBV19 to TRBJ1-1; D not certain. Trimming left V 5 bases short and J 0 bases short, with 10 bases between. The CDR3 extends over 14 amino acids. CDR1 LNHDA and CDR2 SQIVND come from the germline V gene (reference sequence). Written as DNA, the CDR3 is TGTGCCAGTAGTTTTCAGTCCATGAACACTGAAGCTTTCTTT. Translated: CASSFQSMNTEAFF.

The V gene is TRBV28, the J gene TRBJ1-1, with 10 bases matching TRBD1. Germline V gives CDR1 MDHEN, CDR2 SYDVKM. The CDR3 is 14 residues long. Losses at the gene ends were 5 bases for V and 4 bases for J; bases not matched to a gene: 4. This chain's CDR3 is CASSGQGVSTEAFF. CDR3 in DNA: TGTGCCAGCAGTGGACAGGGGGTTAGCACTGAAGCTTTCTTT.

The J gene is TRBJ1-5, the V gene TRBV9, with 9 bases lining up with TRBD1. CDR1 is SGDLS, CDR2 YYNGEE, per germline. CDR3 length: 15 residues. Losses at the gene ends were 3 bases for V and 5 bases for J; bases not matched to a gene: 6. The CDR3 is CASSASGQGYQPQHF. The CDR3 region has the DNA TGTGCCAGCAGCGCCTCGGGACAGGGCTATCAGCCCCAGCATTTT.

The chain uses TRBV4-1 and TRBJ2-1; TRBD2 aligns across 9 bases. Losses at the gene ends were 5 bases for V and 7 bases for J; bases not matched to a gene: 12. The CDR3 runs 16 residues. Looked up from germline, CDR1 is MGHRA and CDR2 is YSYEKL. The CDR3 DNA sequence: TGCGCCAGCAGCGTGCTAGCGGGGCCCCCTGGGAATGAGCAGTTCTTC. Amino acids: CASSVLAGPPGNEQFF.

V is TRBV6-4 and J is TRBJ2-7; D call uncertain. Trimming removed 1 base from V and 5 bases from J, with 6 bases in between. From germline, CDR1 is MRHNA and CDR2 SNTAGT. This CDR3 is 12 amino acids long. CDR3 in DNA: TGTGCCAGCAGTGACTACGGTAACGAGCAGTACTTC. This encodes CASSDYGNEQYF.

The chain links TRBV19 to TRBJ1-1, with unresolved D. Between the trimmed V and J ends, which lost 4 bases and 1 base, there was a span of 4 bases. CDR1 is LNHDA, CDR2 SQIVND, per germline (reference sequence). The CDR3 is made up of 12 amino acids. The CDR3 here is CASSNRNTEAFF. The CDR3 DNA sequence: TGTGCCAGTAGTAATCGGAACACTGAAGCTTTCTTT.

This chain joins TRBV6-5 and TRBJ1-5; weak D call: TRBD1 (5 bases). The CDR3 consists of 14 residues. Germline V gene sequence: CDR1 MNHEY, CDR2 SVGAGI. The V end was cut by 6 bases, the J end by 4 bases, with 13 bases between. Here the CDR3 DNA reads TGTGCCAGCAGCGACAGCCTGGGGAATCAGCCCCAGCATTTT. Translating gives CASSDSLGNQPQHF.

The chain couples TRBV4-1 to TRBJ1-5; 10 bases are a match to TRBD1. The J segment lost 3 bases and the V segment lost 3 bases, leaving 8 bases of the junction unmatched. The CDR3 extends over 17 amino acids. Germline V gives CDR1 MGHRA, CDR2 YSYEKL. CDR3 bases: TGCGCCAGCAGCCACCCGGGACAGGGGTTCTTCAATCAGCCCCAGCATTTT. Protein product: CASSHPGQGFFNQPQHF.

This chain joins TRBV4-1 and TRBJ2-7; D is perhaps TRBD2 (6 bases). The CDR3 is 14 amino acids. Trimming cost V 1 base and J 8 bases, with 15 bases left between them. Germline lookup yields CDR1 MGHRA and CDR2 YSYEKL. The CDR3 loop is CASSQVSRESQQYF. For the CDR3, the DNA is TGCGCCAGCAGCCAAGTGTCGCGGGAATCCCAGCAGTACTTC.

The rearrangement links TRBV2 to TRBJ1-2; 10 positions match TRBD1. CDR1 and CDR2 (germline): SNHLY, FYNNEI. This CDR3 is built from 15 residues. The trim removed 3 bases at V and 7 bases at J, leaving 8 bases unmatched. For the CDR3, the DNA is TGTGCCAGCAGTGACCCGGGACAGGGGCGGATTGGCTACACCTTC. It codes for CASSDPGQGRIGYTF. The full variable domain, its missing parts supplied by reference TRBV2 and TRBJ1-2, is EPEVTQTPSHQVTQMGQEVILRCVPISNHLYFYWYRQILGQKVEFLVSFYNNEISEKSEIFDDQFSVERPDGSNFTLKIRSTKLEDSAMYFCASSDPGQGRIGYTFGSGTRLTVV.

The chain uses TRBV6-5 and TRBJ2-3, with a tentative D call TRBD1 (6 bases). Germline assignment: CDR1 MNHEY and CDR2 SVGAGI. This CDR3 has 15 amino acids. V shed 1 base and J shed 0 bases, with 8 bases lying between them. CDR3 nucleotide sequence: TGTGCCAGCAGTTACTTACAGGGAAGCACAGATACGCAGTATTTT. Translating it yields CASSYLQGSTDTQYF.

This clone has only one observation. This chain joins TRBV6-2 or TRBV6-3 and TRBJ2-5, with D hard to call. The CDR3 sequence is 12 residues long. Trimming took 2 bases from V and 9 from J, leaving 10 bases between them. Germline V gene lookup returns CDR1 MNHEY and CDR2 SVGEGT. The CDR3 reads CASSYPQVAQYF. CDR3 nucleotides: TGTGCCAGCAGTTACCCTCAGGTTGCCCAGTACTTC.

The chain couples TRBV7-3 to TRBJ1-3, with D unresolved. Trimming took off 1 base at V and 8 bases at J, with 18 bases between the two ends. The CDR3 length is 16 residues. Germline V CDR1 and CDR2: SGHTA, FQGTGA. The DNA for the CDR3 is TGTGCCAGCAGCTTAATGAACCGGGAGCGCAAAGACACCATATATTTT. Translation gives CASSLMNRERKDTIYF.

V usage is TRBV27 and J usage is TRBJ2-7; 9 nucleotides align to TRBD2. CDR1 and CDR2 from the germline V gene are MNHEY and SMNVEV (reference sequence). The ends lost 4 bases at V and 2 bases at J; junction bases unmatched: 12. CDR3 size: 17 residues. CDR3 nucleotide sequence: TGTGCCAGCAGTTCTTTAGCTAGCGGGAAATCGGCCTACGAGCAGTACTTC. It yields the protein CASSSLASGKSAYEQYF.

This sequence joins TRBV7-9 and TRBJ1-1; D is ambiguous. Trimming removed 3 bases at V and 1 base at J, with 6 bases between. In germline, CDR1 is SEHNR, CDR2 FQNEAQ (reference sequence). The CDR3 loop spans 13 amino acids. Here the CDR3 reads CASSFRQNTEAFF. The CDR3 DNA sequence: TGTGCCAGCAGCTTCCGACAGAACACTGAAGCTTTCTTT.